The TCR beta chain under discussion was sequenced for a study of CD8+ T cells in alopecia areata. Extracted from the samples, RNA was reverse transcribed into cDNA to serve as the sequencing template. Profiled with immunoSEQ multiplex PCR; TCRdb holds only in-frame clones, not every one. The sample includes hundreds of thousands of clones, 67% of them seen just once. This CDR3 has 14 amino acids. The ends lost 2 bases at V and 6 bases at J; junction bases unmatched: 3. Germline loops: CDR1 LNHDA, CDR2 SQIVND (reference sequence). Concerning this clone: Its antigen is as yet unknown.

Study-level findings and limits: The study found higher clonality in lesional than normal scalp, especially in alopecia totalis/universalis.

Here the sequenced sample was CD4+ T cells sorted from blood, taken at week 0. The genes are TRBV19 and TRBJ2-2, with 7 bases aligning to TRBD1. The clonotype originates from a human donor with alopecia areata. The CDR3 region is CASSIQQGAGELFF. In DNA form, the CDR3 reads TGTGCCAGTAGTATACAGCAGGGGGCCGGGGAGCTGTTTTTT.